This TCR beta chain was sequenced during a study of T cells in Graves' hyperthyroidism and ophthalmopathy. Study-level information: Peripheral blood was collected at initial diagnosis, before any treatment.

TCR beta CDR3 region amplification was performed from RNA transcripts. The HTBI primer set drove a first-round RT-PCR of the TCR CDR3. A single record per CDR3 protein comes from TCRdb applying MiXCR to the multiplex PCR reads. The sample has 300,000 to 400,000 distinct CDR3 sequences; 13% are singletons. Pregnant or lactating patients were excluded, as were those with uncontrolled infection or other autoimmune disease. This clonotype was recorded at least ten times. With 4 bases removed from V and 6 bases from J, the gap between germline ends came to 19 bases. Germline CDR1 reads LNHDA; CDR2 reads SQIVND (reference sequence). The CDR3 has 16 residues.

Sequenced sample: blood. The receptor comes from a woman between 18 and 30 years old with Graves' hyperthyroidism. The chain uses TRBV19 and TRBJ2-1; TRBD2 might be the D (7 bases). The CDR3 bases are TGTGCCAGTAGTAGAATGGCGGGGGCTTTTAGCAATGAGCAGTTCTTC. Amino acids: CASSRMAGAFSNEQFF.